This T cell receptor beta chain was obtained from a study of tumor-infiltrating lymphocytes in primary liver carcinoma. Study in general: Per sample, productive TCRbeta reads numbered roughly 3.65 to 8 million, similar across tissue types.

TCR beta cDNA came from about 500 ng total RNA, primed with a constant-region primer. Library construction for TCR beta comprised three nested multiplex PCR rounds performed with slightly modified ARM-PCR. With TRBV1-TRBV30 forward primers and a C-beta reverse primer, the first two PCR rounds were run for roughly 10 cycles each. TCRdb ran MiXCR on the multiplex PCR reads and lists one entry per CDR3 protein. The sample includes 100,000 to 150,000 distinct CDR3 sequences, around 64% of them seen just once. A note on this clonotype: Its antigen is unidentified. One end of the junction fails to match germline, which may point to a read error.

General observations from the study: Compared with tumor region pairs, tumor-adjacent and tumor-blood pairs overlapped less.

This CDR3 spans 14 amino acids. Germline CDR1 is SGHAT and CDR2 is FQNNGV. Between 20 and 30 mg of unsorted bulk tissue served as the source from which RNA and DNA were co-extracted. This TCR derives from a woman aged 55-69 years with primary liver carcinoma and hepatitis B virus infection. Sequenced material: liver tumor tissue from sampling region 3. As for subset: tumor region T3, left-lateral pole. The chain uses TRBV11-2 and TRBJ1-3, with 7 bases aligning to TRBD1. The CDR3 nucleotides are TGTGCCAACAGCAGGGGGGCAGGAGGAAACACCATATATTTT. Its translation: CANSRGAGGNTIYF.